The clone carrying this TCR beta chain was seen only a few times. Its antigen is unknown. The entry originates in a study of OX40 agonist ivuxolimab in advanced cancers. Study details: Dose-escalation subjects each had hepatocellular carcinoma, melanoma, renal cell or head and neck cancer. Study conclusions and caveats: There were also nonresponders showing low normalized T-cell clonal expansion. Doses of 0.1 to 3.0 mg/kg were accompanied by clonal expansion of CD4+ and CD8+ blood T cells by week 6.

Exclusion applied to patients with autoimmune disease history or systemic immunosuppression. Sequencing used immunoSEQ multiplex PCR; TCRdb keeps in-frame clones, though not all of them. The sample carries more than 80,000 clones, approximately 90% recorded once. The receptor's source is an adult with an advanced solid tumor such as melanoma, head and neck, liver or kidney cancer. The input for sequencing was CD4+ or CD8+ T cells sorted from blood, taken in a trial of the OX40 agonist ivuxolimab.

The CDR3 sequence is CASSPFVQGGTEAFF. The CDR3 DNA follows: TGTGCCAGCTCACCATTTGTACAGGGTGGCACTGAAGCTTTCTTT. The chain couples TRBV18 to TRBJ1-1; D is possibly TRBD1 (6 bases). V was clipped by 2 bases and J by 4 bases, with 14 bases between them. The CDR3 is 15 amino acids. Per germline, CDR1 KGHSH and CDR2 LQKENI.